This T cell receptor beta chain is from a study of blood T cell repertoires in COVID-19 (TCRdb year 2020). About the full investigation: The collaborator samples originated in the United States, Italy and Spain and spanned the acute and convalescent phases of COVID-19. The samples were drawn from two sources: the first 160 participants of the ongoing ImmuneRACE study, and 1,200 or so subjects contributed by 6 global collaborators. The prospective study material was composed of cDNA or gDNA derived from T cells, B-cell-depleted T cells, or PBMCs. The repertoires were released in a freely available public database meant as a resource for research on the immune response to SARS-CoV-2. Where HLA class I and class II types were available, the types were taken from metadata supplied by the sample provider, not from assay-based typing. Subjects who had been exposed to COVID-19, were actively infected with it, or had recovered from it provided the deeply sampled blood TCRbeta repertoires that made up the dataset. Nearly every sample came with metadata listing a de-identified subject ID, COVID-19 status, age in years and sex.

About this clone itself: The target of this receptor is not known. The sample holds no much larger clone one base away, and base qualities are not on file.

For CDR1 and CDR2, the germline V gene lists MDHEN and SYDVKM. The CDR3 contains 14 residues, cysteine and phenylalanine counted. The DNA shown is the 42-base CDR3, in frame from base 1. The germline V end is reduced by 5 bases and the J end by 2 bases; junction bases left unmatched: 5. Whole blood was collected in K2EDTA tubes by collaborating institutions according to the institutions' own protocols. For TCRbeta analysis, collaborators shipped samples as frozen whole blood, isolated PBMCs, or DNA extracted from either of those sample types. The immunoSEQ Assay, a bias-controlled multiplex PCR, was used to amplify TCRbeta CDR3 regions from genomic DNA. In the authors' own workflow: Nucleated cell counts per sample were estimated from amplification of reference gene primers within the assay. To quantify the absolute abundance of each unique TCRbeta CDR3 rearrangement, sequence reads were collapsed and filtered. For each sample, productive Simpson clonality was calculated by taking the square root of Simpson's diversity index across productive rearrangements. The table comes from immuneACCESS by way of TCRdb, which keeps in-frame sequences with V and J called. Part of the clones is missing from these tables; in studies checked, under half for an unresolved V gene and the rest for unknown reasons. From that table come the V and J calls and clone size; the DNA was used to work out D and trimming. Present in this sample are 210,000 or so clones, just under 85% of which were seen just once. The ten largest clones represent about 5.1% of the sample.

General conclusions and limits of the study: The amount of clinical and demographic metadata varied by source and participant and was provided uncurated.

This receptor was obtained from a woman between 70 and 85 years old with active or convalescent COVID-19. Here the chain combines TRBV28 and TRBJ2-5; 7 junctional bases match TRBD2. Sequenced input: peripheral blood. The CDR3 protein sequence reads: CASSLGGSQETQYF. The DNA sequence is TGTGCCAGCAGTCTGGGGGGGTCACAAGAGACCCAGTACTTC.